This T cell receptor beta chain was sequenced for a study of blood T cell repertoires in COVID-19 (dated by TCRdb to about 2020). For the wider study: Collaborator samples came from the United States, Italy and Spain and covered acute and convalescent phases of COVID-19. Samples came from the ongoing ImmuneRACE study (first 160 participants) plus 1,254 subjects from 6 global collaborators. The prospective study material was composed of cDNA or gDNA derived from T cells, B-cell-depleted T cells, or PBMCs. Subjects who had been exposed to COVID-19, were actively infected with it, or had recovered from it provided the deeply sampled blood TCRbeta repertoires that made up the dataset. Nearly every sample came with metadata listing a de-identified subject ID, COVID-19 status, age in years and sex. Where HLA class I and class II types were available, the types were taken from metadata supplied by the sample provider, not from assay-based typing. The repertoires were released in a freely available public database meant as a resource for research on the immune response to SARS-CoV-2. General conclusions and limits of the study: The quantity of clinical and demographic metadata differed by source and by participant and was supplied without curation.

TCRbeta CDR3 regions were amplified from genomic DNA by means of the immunoSEQ Assay, a bias-controlled multiplex PCR. The authors' analysis ran thus. Within the assay, amplification of reference gene primers was used to estimate how many nucleated cells each sample contained. To quantify the absolute abundance of each unique TCRbeta CDR3 rearrangement, sequence reads were collapsed and filtered. For each sample, productive Simpson clonality was calculated as the square root of Simpson's diversity index over productive rearrangements. Entries here come from immuneACCESS through TCRdb and include only in-frame sequences with V and J called. Some clones fail to appear in such tables; in the studies checked, an unresolved V gene covers under half of the shortfall, and the cause of the remainder is unknown. The V and J calls and the clone size are those of that table, but D and trimming were determined from the DNA. The sample includes about 150,000 clones, with more than 65% observed a single time. Around 4.4% of the sample goes to the ten largest clones.

This clone was recorded at least ten times. It lacks a known antigen. Per-base qualities were not stored, and no clone one base away is much larger. Other DNA sequences within the sample encode an identical CDR3. The junction carries 9 bases between V and J, which are trimmed by 2 bases and 2 bases respectively. The CDR3 starts with the cysteine, ends with the phenylalanine, and has 14 residues. Of all the DNA, just the CDR3 is kept, 42 bases in frame from base 1. CDR1 is given as MNHEY and CDR2 as SMNVEV, both from the germline V gene (reference sequence). Each collaborating institution followed its own protocols to collect whole blood in K2EDTA tubes. For TCRbeta analysis, collaborator samples were shipped as frozen whole blood, as isolated PBMCs, or as DNA extracted from either sample type.

The sample comprised peripheral blood. This TCR derives from a man aged 60 to 69 with acute or convalescent COVID-19. This receptor chain uses TRBV27 and TRBJ1-1, and TRBD1 may be the D gene, going by 6 matching bases. The bases read TGTGCCAGCAGTTTAAGCAGGGGAAACACTGAAGCTTTCTTT. Translated, this gives CASSLSRGNTEAFF.